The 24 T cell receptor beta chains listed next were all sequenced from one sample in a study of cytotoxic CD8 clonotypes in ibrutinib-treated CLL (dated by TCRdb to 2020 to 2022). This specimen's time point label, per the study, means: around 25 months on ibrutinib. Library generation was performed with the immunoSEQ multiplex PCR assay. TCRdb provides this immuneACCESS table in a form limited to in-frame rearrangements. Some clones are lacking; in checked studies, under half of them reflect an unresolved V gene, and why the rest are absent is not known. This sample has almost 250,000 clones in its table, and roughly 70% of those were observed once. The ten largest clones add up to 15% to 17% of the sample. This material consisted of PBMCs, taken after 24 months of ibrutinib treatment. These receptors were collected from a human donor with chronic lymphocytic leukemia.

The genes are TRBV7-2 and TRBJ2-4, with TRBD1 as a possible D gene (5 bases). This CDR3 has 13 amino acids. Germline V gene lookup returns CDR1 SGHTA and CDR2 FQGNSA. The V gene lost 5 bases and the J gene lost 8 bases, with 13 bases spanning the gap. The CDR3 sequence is CASSHLRAYIQYF. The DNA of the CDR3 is TGTGCCAGCAGCCATCTCAGGGCATACATTCAGTACTTC.

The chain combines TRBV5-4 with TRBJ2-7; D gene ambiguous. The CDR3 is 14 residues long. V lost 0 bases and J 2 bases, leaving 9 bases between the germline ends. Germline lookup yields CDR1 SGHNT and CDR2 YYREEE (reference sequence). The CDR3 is CASSLDGPPYEQYF. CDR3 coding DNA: TGTGCCAGCAGCTTGGATGGCCCACCCTACGAGCAGTACTTC.

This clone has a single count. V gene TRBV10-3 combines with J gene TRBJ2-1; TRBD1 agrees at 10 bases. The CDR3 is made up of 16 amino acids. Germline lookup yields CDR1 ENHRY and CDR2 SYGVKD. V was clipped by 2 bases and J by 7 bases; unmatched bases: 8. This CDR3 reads CAISEAVDRGRNEQFF. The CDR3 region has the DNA TGTGCCATCAGTGAGGCAGTTGACAGGGGGCGTAATGAGCAGTTCTTC.

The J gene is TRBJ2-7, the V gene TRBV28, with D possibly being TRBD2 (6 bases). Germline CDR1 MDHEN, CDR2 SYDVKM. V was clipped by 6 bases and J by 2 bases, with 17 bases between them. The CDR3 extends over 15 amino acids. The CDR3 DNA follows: TGTGCCAGCAGCCCATCGACGGGAGAGACCTACGAGCAGTACTTC. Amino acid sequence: CASSPSTGETYEQYF.

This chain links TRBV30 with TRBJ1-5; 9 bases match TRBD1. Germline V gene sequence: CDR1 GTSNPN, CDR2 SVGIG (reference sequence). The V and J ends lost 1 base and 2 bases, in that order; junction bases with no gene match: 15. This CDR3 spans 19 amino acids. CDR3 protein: CAWSGPRDRAREGNQPQHF. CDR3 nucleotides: TGTGCCTGGAGTGGCCCGCGGGACAGGGCTAGGGAGGGCAATCAGCCCCAGCATTTT. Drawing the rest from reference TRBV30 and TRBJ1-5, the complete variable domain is SQTIHQWPATLVQPVGSPLSLECTVEGTSNPNLYWYRQAAGRGLQLLFYSVGIGQISSEVPQNLSASRPQDRQFILSSKKLLLSDSGFYLCAWSGPRDRAREGNQPQHFGDGTRLSIL.

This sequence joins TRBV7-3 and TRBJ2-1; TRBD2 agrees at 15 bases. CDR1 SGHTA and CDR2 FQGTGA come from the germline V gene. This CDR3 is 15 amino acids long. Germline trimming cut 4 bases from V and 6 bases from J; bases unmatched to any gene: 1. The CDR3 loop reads CASSWGLAGGNEQFF. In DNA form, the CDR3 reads TGTGCCAGCAGCTGGGGACTAGCGGGAGGCAATGAGCAGTTCTTC.

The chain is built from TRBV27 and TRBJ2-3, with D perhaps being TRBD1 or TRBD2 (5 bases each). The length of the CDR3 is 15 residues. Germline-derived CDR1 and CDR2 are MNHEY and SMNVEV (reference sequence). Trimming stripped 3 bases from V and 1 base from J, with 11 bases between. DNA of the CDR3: TGTGCCAGCAGTTTTATGGGACGGGGCACAGATACGCAGTATTTT. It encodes CASSFMGRGTDTQYF.

The CDR3 nucleotides read TGCGCCAGCAGCTTGGCGGCCTTCTACGAGCAGTACTTC. This encodes CASSLAAFYEQYF. The rearrangement uses TRBV5-1 and TRBJ2-7, with D uncertain. The CDR3 has 13 amino acids. The ends were cut back, 0 bases at V and 3 bases at J, with 7 bases in the middle. CDR1 is SGHRS, CDR2 YFSETQ, per germline.

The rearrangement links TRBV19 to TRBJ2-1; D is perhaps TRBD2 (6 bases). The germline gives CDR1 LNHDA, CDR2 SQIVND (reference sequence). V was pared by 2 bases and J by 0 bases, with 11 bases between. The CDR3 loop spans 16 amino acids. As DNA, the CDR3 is TGTGCCAGTAGTATAATAACCGGGGGCTCCTACAATGAGCAGTTCTTC. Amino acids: CASSIITGGSYNEQFF.

CDR3 DNA: TGTGCCAGCAGTCTTATACAGGGTAATCAGCCCCAGCATTTT. Its translation: CASSLIQGNQPQHF. This rearrangement joins TRBV28 to TRBJ1-5; perhaps TRBD1 as D (6 bases). V gave up 5 bases and J gave up 4 bases, with 12 bases separating them. CDR3 length equals 14 residues. Germline lookup yields CDR1 MDHEN and CDR2 SYDVKM.

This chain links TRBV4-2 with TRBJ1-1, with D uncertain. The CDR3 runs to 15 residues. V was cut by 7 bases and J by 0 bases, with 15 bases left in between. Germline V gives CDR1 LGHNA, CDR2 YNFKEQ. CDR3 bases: TGTGCCAGCAACCCGGAGGGCGGGATGAACACTGAAGCTTTCTTT. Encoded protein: CASNPEGGMNTEAFF.

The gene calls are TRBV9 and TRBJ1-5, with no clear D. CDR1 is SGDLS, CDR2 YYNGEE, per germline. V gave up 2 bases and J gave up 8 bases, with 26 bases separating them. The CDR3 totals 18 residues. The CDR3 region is CASSVSPFGGPSGEPQHF. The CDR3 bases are TGTGCCAGCAGCGTCTCGCCTTTTGGCGGTCCGTCGGGAGAGCCCCAGCATTTT. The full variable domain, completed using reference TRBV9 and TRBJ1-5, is DSGVTQTPKHLITATGQRVTLRCSPRSGDLSVYWYQQSLDQGLQFLIQYYNGEERAKGNILERFSAQQFPDLHSELNLSSLELGDSALYFCASSVSPFGGPSGEPQHFGDGTRLSIL.

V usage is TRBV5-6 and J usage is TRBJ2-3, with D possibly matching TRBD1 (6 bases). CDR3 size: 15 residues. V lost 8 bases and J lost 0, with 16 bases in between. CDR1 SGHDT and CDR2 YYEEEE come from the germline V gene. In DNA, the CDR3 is TGTGCCAGTGATCAGGACAGTTCTAGCACAGATACGCAGTATTTT. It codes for CASDQDSSSTDTQYF. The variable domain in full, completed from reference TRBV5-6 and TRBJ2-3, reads DAGVTQSPTHLIKTRGQQVTLRCSPKSGHDTVSWYQQALGQGPQFIFQYYEEEERQRGNFPDRFSGHQFPNYSSELNVNALLLGDSALYLCASDQDSSSTDTQYFGPGTRLTVL.

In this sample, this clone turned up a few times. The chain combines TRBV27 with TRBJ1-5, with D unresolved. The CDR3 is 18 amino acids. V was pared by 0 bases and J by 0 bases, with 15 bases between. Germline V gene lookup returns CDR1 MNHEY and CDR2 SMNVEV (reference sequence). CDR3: CASSLSGLLHYSNQPQHF. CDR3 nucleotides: TGTGCCAGCAGTTTATCTGGTCTGCTACATTATAGCAATCAGCCCCAGCATTTT.

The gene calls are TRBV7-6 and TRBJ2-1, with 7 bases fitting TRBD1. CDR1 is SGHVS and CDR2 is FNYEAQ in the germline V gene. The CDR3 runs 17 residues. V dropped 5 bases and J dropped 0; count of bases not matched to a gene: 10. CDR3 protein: CASSPRTGDLSYNEQFF. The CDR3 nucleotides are TGTGCCAGCAGCCCAAGGACAGGTGACCTCTCCTACAATGAGCAGTTCTTC.

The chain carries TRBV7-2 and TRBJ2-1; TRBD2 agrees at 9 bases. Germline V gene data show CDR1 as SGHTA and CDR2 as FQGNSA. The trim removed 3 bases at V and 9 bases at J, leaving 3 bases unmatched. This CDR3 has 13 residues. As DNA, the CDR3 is TGTGCCAGCAGCTTTAGACTAGCGGTTGAGCAGTTCTTC. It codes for CASSFRLAVEQFF. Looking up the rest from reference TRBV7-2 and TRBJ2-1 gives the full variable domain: GAGVSQSPSNKVTEKGKDVELRCDPISGHTALYWYRQSLGQGLEFLIYFQGNSAPDKSGLPSDRFSAERTGGSVSTLTIQRTQQEDSAVYLCASSFRLAVEQFFGPGTRLTVL.

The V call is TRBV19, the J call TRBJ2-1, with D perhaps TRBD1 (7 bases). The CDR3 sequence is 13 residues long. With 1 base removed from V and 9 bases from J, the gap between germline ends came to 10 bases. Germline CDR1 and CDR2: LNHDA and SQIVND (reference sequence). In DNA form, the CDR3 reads TGTGCCAGTAGTATAGCAGGGGGGCTTGAGCAGTTCTTC. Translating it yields CASSIAGGLEQFF.

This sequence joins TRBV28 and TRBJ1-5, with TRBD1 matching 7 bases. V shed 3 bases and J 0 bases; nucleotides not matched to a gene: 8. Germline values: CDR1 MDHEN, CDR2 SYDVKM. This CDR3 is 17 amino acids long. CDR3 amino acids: CASSFIGQDYSNQPQHF. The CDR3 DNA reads TGTGCCAGCAGTTTCATAGGACAGGACTATAGCAATCAGCCCCAGCATTTT.

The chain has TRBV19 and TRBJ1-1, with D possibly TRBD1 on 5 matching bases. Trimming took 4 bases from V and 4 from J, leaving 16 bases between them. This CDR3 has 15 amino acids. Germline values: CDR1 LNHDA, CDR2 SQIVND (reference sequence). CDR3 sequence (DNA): TGTGCCAGTAGTAGCCCCCGAGGGGAAGGCACTGAAGCTTTCTTT. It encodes CASSSPRGEGTEAFF.

The CDR3 is CASSLKLIGTGGKLFF. CDR3 nucleotide sequence: TGTGCCAGCAGCTTGAAGTTAATAGGGACAGGGGGTAAACTGTTTTTT. The chain has TRBV5-6 and TRBJ1-4, with 11 bases lining up with TRBD1. Germline V gene lookup returns CDR1 SGHDT and CDR2 YYEEEE. With 1 base clipped from V and 11 bases from J, the junction kept 10 bases outside the gene matches. This CDR3 contains 16 residues.

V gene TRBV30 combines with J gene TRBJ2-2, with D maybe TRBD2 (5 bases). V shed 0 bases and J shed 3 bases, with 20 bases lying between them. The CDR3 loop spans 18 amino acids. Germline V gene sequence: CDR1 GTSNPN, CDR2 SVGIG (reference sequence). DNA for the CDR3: TGTGCCTGGAGTGTCCTGGGATATCTACCAGCGGACACCGGGGAGCTGTTTTTT. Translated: CAWSVLGYLPADTGELFF.

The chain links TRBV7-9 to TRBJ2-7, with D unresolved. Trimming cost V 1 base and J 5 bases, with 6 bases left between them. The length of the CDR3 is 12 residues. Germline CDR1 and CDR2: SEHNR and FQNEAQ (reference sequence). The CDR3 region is CASSLVSDEQYF. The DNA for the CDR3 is TGTGCCAGCAGCTTAGTCAGCGACGAGCAGTACTTC.

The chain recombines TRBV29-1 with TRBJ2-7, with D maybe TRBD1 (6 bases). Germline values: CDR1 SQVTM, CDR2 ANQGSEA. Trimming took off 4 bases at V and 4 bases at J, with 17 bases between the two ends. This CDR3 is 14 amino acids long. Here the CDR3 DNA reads TGCAGCGTTGCCTTGACAGGACGTTTTTACGAGCAGTACTTC. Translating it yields CSVALTGRFYEQYF.

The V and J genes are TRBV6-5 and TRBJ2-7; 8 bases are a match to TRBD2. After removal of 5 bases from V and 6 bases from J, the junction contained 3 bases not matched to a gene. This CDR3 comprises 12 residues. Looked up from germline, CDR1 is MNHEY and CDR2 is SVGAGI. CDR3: CASSSGSREQYF. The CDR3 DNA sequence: TGTGCCAGCAGTAGCGGGAGCCGCGAGCAGTACTTC.